This TCR beta chain is drawn from a study of CD8 T cells in Susac syndrome. Study-wide findings and caveats: The relatively small number of individuals in the TCR sequencing and HLA analysis was acknowledged by the study.

Looked up from germline, CDR1 is SGHAT and CDR2 is FQNNGV. The CDR3 length is 15 residues. After removal of 5 bases from V and 1 base from J, the junction contained 5 bases not matched to a gene. Reverse transcription of about 0.5 to 1 ug RNA used random hexamers. Across 54 Vbeta and 13 Jbeta, TCR beta CDR3 was amplified with immunoSEQ multiplex PCR. TCRdb redid the calling of the immunoSEQ multiplex PCR reads with MiXCR, one entry per CDR3 protein. The data contain some 150,000 distinct CDR3 sequences, around 96% of them singletons. Concerning this clonotype: As yet, its antigen is unknown.

The rearrangement links TRBV11-2 to TRBJ2-1, with 7 bases lining up with TRBD1. The TCR originated in a human donor with Susac syndrome. Source material: CD4+ T cells from PBMCs. The CDR3 region is CASSPTGRSYNEQFF. CDR3 DNA sequence: TGTGCCAGCAGCCCGACAGGGAGATCCTACAATGAGCAGTTCTTC.